This T cell receptor (beta chain) was captured in a study of identical twins. Points from the study as a whole: Potential partial confounding of zero-insertion analyses by invariant MAIT and iNKT cells was noted. Insertions ran lower in abundant cord blood beta clonotypes, though not in memory repertoires.

Remarks on this clonotype: Its antigen is unidentified.

TCRdb recomputed calls from the 5' RACE reads with MiXCR, one row per CDR3 protein. The data show roughly 250,000 distinct CDR3 sequences, with about 14% seen just once and approximately 9.3% held by the top ten. V was trimmed by 4 bases and J by 8 bases, leaving 13 bases between them. The CDR3 spans 13 residues. In germline, CDR1 is KGHDR, CDR2 SFDVKD. This chain joins TRBV24-1 and TRBJ1-2; D is unclear. The sequence derives from a woman in her late teens or twenties in good health. Material for sequencing was memory (CD45RO+) T cells sorted from blood. Here the CDR3 reads CATSDPPREGYTF. For the CDR3, the DNA is TGTGCCACCAGTGACCCCCCAAGGGAAGGCTACACCTTC.